The clone carrying this T cell receptor beta chain came up many times. The antigen remains undetermined. This sample stems from a study of naive and memory T cell subsets. Findings and limits, study-wide: Possibly reflecting memory cells re-expressing CD45RA, a few larger clonotypes occurred in naive repertoires, especially CD8.

The beta constant-region primer was an equimolar mix of two oligonucleotides covering TRBC1 and TRBC2. Nested alpha and beta constant-region primers with the SP2 primer drove four PCR rounds on ligated cDNA. One entry per CDR3 protein, called by TCRdb with MiXCR from the UMI-ligation and nested PCR reads. The sample contains under 150,000 distinct CDR3 sequences, approximately 18% of which appear only once. The CDR3 has 13 residues. Between the trimmed V and J ends, which lost 6 bases and 3 bases, there was a span of 9 bases. After the first PCR, alpha and beta chain libraries were processed separately.

Sample: naive CD8+ T cells from blood. The chain joins TRBV12-3 or TRBV12-4 to TRBJ1-5, with a tentative D call TRBD1 (5 bases). The sequence was collected from a human donor in good health. The CDR3 loop is CASSGGHNQPQHF. The CDR3 DNA follows: TGTGCCAGCAGCGGAGGACACAATCAGCCCCAGCATTTT.